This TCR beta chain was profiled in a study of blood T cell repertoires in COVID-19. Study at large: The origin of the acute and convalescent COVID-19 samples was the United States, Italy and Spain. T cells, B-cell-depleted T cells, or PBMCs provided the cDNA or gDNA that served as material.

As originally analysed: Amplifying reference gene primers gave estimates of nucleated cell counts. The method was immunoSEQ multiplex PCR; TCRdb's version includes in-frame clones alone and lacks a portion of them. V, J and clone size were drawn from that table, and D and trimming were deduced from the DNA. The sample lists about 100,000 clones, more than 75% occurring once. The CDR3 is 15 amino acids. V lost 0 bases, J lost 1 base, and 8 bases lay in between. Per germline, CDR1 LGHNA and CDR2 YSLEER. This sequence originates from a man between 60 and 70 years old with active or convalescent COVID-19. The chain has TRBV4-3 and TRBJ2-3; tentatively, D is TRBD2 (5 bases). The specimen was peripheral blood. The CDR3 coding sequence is TGCGCCAGCAGCCAAGATGGAGCGGGCACAGATACGCAGTATTTT. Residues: CASSQDGAGTDTQYF.